A selection of T cell receptor beta chains follows, all from one sample in a study of metastatic and nonmetastatic thyroid tumors. TCRdb reanalyzed the PCR reads with MiXCR. Here the sample spans tens of thousands of clones, around 12% being singletons. Input material: tumor tissue. Receptor source: a female donor with papillary thyroid cancer or a benign thyroid nodule (not recorded which). Some clones in this sample may be carry-over from other donors' samples. Each CDR3 is given with its conserved first and last residue. The order of the fields is clone size, V gene, J gene, D gene, CDR3 DNA, CDR3 protein. A D gene is named only where the DNA matches it firmly. The size field is filled for only some rows; it gives once, few, many or a size class.

>many|TRBV20-1|TRBJ2-3|TRBD1
TGCAGTGCTGCAGGGGGTGCTAGCACAGATACGCAGTATTTT
CSAAGGASTDTQYF
>many|TRBV7-2|TRBJ2-1|TRBD2
TGTGCCAGCAGCCTTTCTAGCGGGAGGGATGAGCAGTTCTTC
CASSLSSGRDEQFF
>many|TRBV29-1|TRBJ1-1|.
TGCAGCGCGAGACTTACAGGGCTGAGCACTGAAGCTTTCTTT
CSARLTGLSTEAFF
>few|TRBV7-2|TRBJ2-7|.
TGTGCCAGCAGCTTAGGGTCCCTAGCGTCCTCCTACGAGCAGTACTTC
CASSLGSLASSYEQYF
>.|TRBV5-4|TRBJ2-7|TRBD2
TGTGCCAGCAGCTTGGTAGCGGGCGCGACCTACGAGCAGTACTTC
CASSLVAGATYEQYF
>.|TRBV11-2|TRBJ1-2|.
TGTGCCAGCAGCTTTGATGTAAGCTCCCCTTGGGGCTACACCTTC
CASSFDVSSPWGYTF
>many|TRBV6-1|TRBJ1-1|TRBD1
TGTGCCAGCAGACTATGGACAGGGTACCCGAACACTGAAGCTTTCTTT
CASRLWTGYPNTEAFF
>.|TRBV7-9|TRBJ1-4|TRBD1
TGTGCCAGCAGCTTAGTTTCAGGGGGGTATGAAAAACTGTTTTTT
CASSLVSGGYEKLFF
>many|TRBV2|TRBJ2-7|TRBD1
TGTGCCAGCACAGGGGGTTCTGGGGAGCAGTACTTC
CASTGGSGEQYF
>many|TRBV2|TRBJ1-1|TRBD1
TGTGCCAGCAGTGTGGGTTGGCAGGGGGGGACTGAAGCTTTCTTT
CASSVGWQGGTEAFF
>many|TRBV12-5|TRBJ2-1|.
TGTGCTAGCGCCCGGGGCGAGTTCTTC
CASARGEFF
>.|TRBV11-2|TRBJ2-7|TRBD2
TGTGCCAGCAGCCGCTCGGCGGGAGGTTACGAGCAGTACTTC
CASSRSAGGYEQYF
>many|TRBV7-9|TRBJ2-3|.
TGTGCCAGCAGCTTAGGGGTTCCAGATACGCAGTATTTT
CASSLGVPDTQYF
>many|TRBV11-3|TRBJ2-2|.
TGTGCCAGCAGCCGAAGGGCTTTCGCGGACACCGGGGAGCTGTTTTTT
CASSRRAFADTGELFF
>.|TRBV6-1|TRBJ2-7|TRBD2
TGTGCCAGCATCCCATCCGGGGGGACGGGGAGGGACTACTATCAGTACTTC
CASIPSGGTGRDYYQYF
>medium-sized|TRBV5-5|TRBJ2-1|.
TGTGCCAGCTCGTCGCACGCTTACCCTAGCTCCTACAATGAGCAGTTCTTC
CASSSHAYPSSYNEQFF
>many|TRBV20-1|TRBJ2-1|TRBD1
TGCAGTGCTAAGACACGACAGGGGAGGATTGAGCAGTTCTTC
CSAKTRQGRIEQFF
>many|TRBV14|TRBJ2-7|.
TGTGCCAGCAGCCAAGCGGGCGTCTACGAGCAGTACTTC
CASSQAGVYEQYF
>many|TRBV28|TRBJ1-5|.
TGTGCCAGCAAGGATAGCAATCAGCCCCAGCATTTT
CASKDSNQPQHF
>many|TRBV6-1|TRBJ1-3|.
TGTGCCAGCAGTGAATTTCTCGGGCCTCTCTCTGGAAACACCATATATTTT
CASSEFLGPLSGNTIYF
>few|TRBV12-3/TRBV12-4|TRBJ2-7|.
TGTGCCAGCAGTTTGGGTGGGAGTGGCGAGCAGTACTTC
CASSLGGSGEQYF
>many|TRBV14|TRBJ2-7|.
TGTGCCAGCAGCCAAGTTTATACCTACGAGCAGTACTTC
CASSQVYTYEQYF
>many|TRBV18|TRBJ1-5|.
TGTGCCAGCTCACCAGGGGTTGGTCAGCCCCAGCATTTT
CASSPGVGQPQHF
>many|TRBV11-3|TRBJ1-1|.
TGTGCCAGCAGCTTAGATGGCAGGGGTGAGGCTTTCTTT
CASSLDGRGEAFF
>many|TRBV27|TRBJ2-5|.
TGTGCCAGCAGTTTACGCAGGGGAGAGACCCAGTACTTC
CASSLRRGETQYF
>many|TRBV20-1|TRBJ1-2|TRBD1
TGCAGTGCTGGACGGGACAGGGTGTACTATGGCTACACCTTC
CSAGRDRVYYGYTF
>many|TRBV4-1|TRBJ2-7|.
TGCGCCAGCAGCCAATTCGGGGGGCCCTACGAGCAGTACTTC
CASSQFGGPYEQYF
>many|TRBV3-1|TRBJ2-7|TRBD2
TGTGCCAGCAGCCCCGGGACGGGACTAGCGGGGGCACCCTACGAGCAGTACTTC
CASSPGTGLAGAPYEQYF
>many|TRBV6-1|TRBJ2-2|.
TGTGCGTCTGCACCGCGCAGGAACACCGGGGAGCTGTTTTTT
CASAPRRNTGELFF
>many|TRBV6-1|TRBJ2-2|.
TGTGCCAGCAGTGCGTGGGAGAACACCGGGGAGCTGTTTTTT
CASSAWENTGELFF
>many|TRBV20-1|TRBJ2-1|TRBD2
TGCAGTGCTACGAAACCGGGACTAGCGGGGGTAAGATCCTACAATGAGCAGTTCTTC
CSATKPGLAGVRSYNEQFF
>.|TRBV29-1|TRBJ2-5|TRBD1
TGCAGCGTTGAACCCCGGACAGGGAGTTCGTCAGAGGCCCAGTACTTC
CSVEPRTGSSSEAQYF
>many|TRBV9|TRBJ2-7|.
TGTGCCAGCAGCGGAGTTAGTGGGAGCGAGCAGTACTTC
CASSGVSGSEQYF